Shown below are 22 T cell receptor beta chains from a single sample sequenced in a study of shared clonotypes between healthy human individuals. Clones were read by immunoSEQ multiplex PCR, and TCRdb kept only the in-frame ones, dropping some. In the table there are approximately 2.3 million clones, approximately 95% of which are singletons. Sequenced sample: naive CD4+ T cells from PBMCs. The subset: CD45RA+ positively selected. The receptors derive from a man between 18 and 29 years old in good health. Some clones in this sample may be carry-over from other donors' samples.

The chain combines TRBV15 with TRBJ1-4; D unclear. This CDR3 is 17 amino acids long. Trimming took off 2 bases at V and 7 bases at J, with 20 bases between the two ends. The V gene's germline CDR1 is LNHNV and CDR2 YYDKDF (reference sequence). CDR3 DNA sequence: TGTGCCACCAGCAGATCTTCCTCGGGGAGGGAAAGTGAAAAACTGTTTTTT. It codes for CATSRSSSGRESEKLFF.

The gene calls are TRBV7-2 and TRBJ2-5, with D hard to call. In germline, CDR1 is SGHTA, CDR2 FQGNSA. CDR3 length: 13 residues. Trimming took 5 bases from V and 5 from J, leaving 12 bases between them. In nucleotides, the CDR3 is TGTGCCAGCAGCCGAGGCCCGGCGGAGACCCAGTACTTC. This encodes CASSRGPAETQYF.

Regarding this clone: Other DNA sequences of this sample code for an identical CDR3. This rearrangement joins TRBV5-1 to TRBJ2-7; 8 bases match TRBD1. With 0 bases clipped from V and 1 base from J, the junction kept 3 bases outside the gene matches. CDR1 and CDR2 (germline): SGHRS, YFSETQ. The CDR3 loop spans 15 amino acids. CDR3 sequence reads: CASSLGGTGSYEQYF. CDR3 in DNA: TGCGCCAGCAGCTTGGGTGGGACAGGATCCTACGAGCAGTACTTC.

This sequence joins TRBV9 and TRBJ1-2; 7 bases are shared with TRBD1. This CDR3 contains 15 residues. V lost 0 bases, J lost 9 bases, and 11 bases stayed unmatched. Germline CDR1 is SGDLS and CDR2 is YYNGEE. The CDR3 DNA sequence: TGTGCCAGCAGCGTAGTGGCCAGGGGGGCCGATAGCTACACCTTC. It is translated as CASSVVARGADSYTF. Filled out from reference TRBV9 and TRBJ1-2, the complete variable domain reads DSGVTQTPKHLITATGQRVTLRCSPRSGDLSVYWYQQSLDQGLQFLIQYYNGEERAKGNILERFSAQQFPDLHSELNLSSLELGDSALYFCASSVVARGADSYTFGSGTRLTVV.

This sequence joins TRBV18 and TRBJ2-3, with D perhaps being TRBD1 or TRBD2 (5 bases each). The ends were cut back, 4 bases at V and 3 bases at J, with 11 bases in the middle. The CDR3 totals 14 residues. Germline CDR1 KGHSH, CDR2 LQKENI. CDR3 protein: CASSRQRETDTQYF. DNA of the CDR3: TGTGCCAGCTCACGACAGAGGGAAACAGATACGCAGTATTTT.

Concerning this clone: The sample has other DNA sequences that encode this CDR3 too. This sequence joins TRBV5-1 and TRBJ2-5; D might be TRBD1 or TRBD2, each matching 6 bases. Germline V gene lookup returns CDR1 SGHRS and CDR2 YFSETQ. This CDR3 has 14 residues. V gave up 4 bases and J gave up 5 bases, with 15 bases separating them. As DNA, the CDR3 is TGCGCCAGCAGCCCCCCTGGAGGGGGTGAGACCCAGTACTTC. Translated, it gives CASSPPGGGETQYF.

Comments on this clone: This sample also contains other DNA sequences that code for the same CDR3. The chain links TRBV19 to TRBJ1-2, with TRBD1 matching over 8 bases. Germline assignment: CDR1 LNHDA and CDR2 SQIVND (reference sequence). Unmatched junction bases numbered 4, after V lost 6 bases and J lost 4 bases. CDR3 length equals 13 residues. The CDR3: CASSPGQGYGYTF. For the CDR3, the DNA is TGTGCCAGTAGCCCCGGACAGGGCTATGGCTACACCTTC.

The chain employs TRBV28 and TRBJ1-4; TRBD1 matches at 8 bases. Germline trimming cut 11 bases from V and 8 bases from J; bases unmatched to any gene: 16. Germline V lookup: CDR1 MDHEN, CDR2 SYDVKM. This CDR3 spans 15 amino acids. This chain's CDR3 is CAASGRGLLREKLFF. In DNA form, the CDR3 reads TGTGCCGCAAGTGGCAGGGGGCTTCTCCGGGAAAAACTGTTTTTT.

The chain employs TRBV28 and TRBJ2-3, with D tentatively TRBD2 (6 bases). The ends were cut back, 7 bases at V and 4 bases at J, with 18 bases in the middle. The CDR3 loop spans 15 amino acids. Germline V gene data show CDR1 as MDHEN and CDR2 as SYDVKM. CDR3 in DNA: TGTGCCAGCACTCGGAGGGCCTGGCCGGCAGATACGCAGTATTTT. Translated: CASTRRAWPADTQYF.

About this clone itself: Other DNA sequences in this sample translate to the same CDR3. This chain connects TRBV2 to TRBJ2-5; unclear D gene. The CDR3 runs to 12 residues. Germline V gives CDR1 SNHLY, CDR2 FYNNEI. Trimming pared 3 bases from V and 1 base from J, leaving 3 bases between. In DNA form, the CDR3 reads TGTGCCAGCAGTGAGTCCCAAGAGACCCAGTACTTC. It translates to CASSESQETQYF.

This clone is a singleton in its sample. This rearrangement joins TRBV6-1 to TRBJ2-7, with D perhaps assigned TRBD1 or TRBD2 (5 bases each). The CDR3 runs 12 residues. The V end lost 3 bases, the J end lost 9 bases, and 12 bases lay between the germline ends. Germline-derived CDR1 and CDR2 are MNHNS and SASEGT. CDR3 sequence reads: CASSELGVRQYF. CDR3 nucleotides: TGTGCCAGCAGTGAGTTGGGGGTCAGGCAGTACTTC.

The gene calls are TRBV7-9 and TRBJ2-5; unclear D gene. The V end lost 4 bases, the J end lost 2 bases, and 8 bases lay between the germline ends. CDR1 and CDR2 from the germline V gene are SEHNR and FQNEAQ (reference sequence). This CDR3 is built from 13 residues. DNA for the CDR3: TGTGCCAGCAGCTCCAGGCGGCAAGAGACCCAGTACTTC. Residues: CASSSRRQETQYF.

The chain uses TRBV5-4 and TRBJ2-1; D call uncertain. This CDR3 region has 14 residues. V was clipped by 4 bases and J by 4 bases, with 12 bases between them. Looked up from germline, CDR1 is SGHNT and CDR2 is YYREEE (reference sequence). The CDR3 protein is CASSAGADYNEQFF. The CDR3 DNA is TGTGCCAGCAGCGCCGGAGCCGATTACAATGAGCAGTTCTTC.

The rearrangement links TRBV6-6 to TRBJ2-3, with D perhaps TRBD2 (5 bases). CDR3 length equals 14 residues. Germline CDR1 MNHNY, CDR2 SVGAGI (reference sequence). The V end lost 2 bases, the J end lost 8 bases, and 14 bases lay between the germline ends. The DNA of the CDR3 is TGTGCCAGCAGTTACGAGGGCCTCTGGGCTACGCAGTATTTT. Translation gives CASSYEGLWATQYF.

The chain combines TRBV28 with TRBJ2-2, with TRBD2 identical over 9 bases. In germline, CDR1 is MDHEN, CDR2 SYDVKM. The CDR3 runs to 13 residues. V gave up 6 bases and J gave up 13 bases; unmatched junction bases: 9. The DNA for the CDR3 is TGTGCCAGCAGGCGGACTAGCGTTTTGACGCTGTTTTTT. Its translation is CASRRTSVLTLFF.

CDR3: CASSLDASLDTQYF. The CDR3 DNA reads as TGTGCCAGCAGCTTAGATGCTAGCTTAGATACGCAGTATTTT. The chain recombines TRBV11-2 with TRBJ2-3; TRBD2 might be the D (5 bases). V shed 0 bases and J shed 5 bases, with 9 bases lying between them. The CDR3 has 14 residues. Germline lookup yields CDR1 SGHAT and CDR2 FQNNGV.

A single count supports this clone. The rearrangement uses TRBV18 and TRBJ1-5; 7 bases are a match to TRBD1. The CDR3 is 16 residues long. Germline loops: CDR1 KGHSH, CDR2 LQKENI. After removal of 6 bases from V and 4 bases from J, the junction contained 12 bases not matched to a gene. CDR3 coding DNA: TGTGCCAGCTCGCCGGAAGGGGACAGACGGAATCAGCCCCAGCATTTT. As protein: CASSPEGDRRNQPQHF.

The chain links TRBV11-3 to TRBJ2-2; D gene ambiguous. V gave up 5 bases and J gave up 5 bases, with 9 bases separating them. Germline loops: CDR1 SGHNT, CDR2 YENEEA. The CDR3 is 13 residues long. CDR3 sequence: CASSKGWTGELFF. The DNA for the CDR3 is TGTGCCAGCAGCAAGGGTTGGACCGGGGAGCTGTTTTTT.

V usage is TRBV10-3 and J usage is TRBJ1-1; 7 bases match TRBD1. V lost 3 bases and J lost 3; bases outside the gene matches: 7. The CDR3 extends over 15 amino acids. Germline V gene sequence: CDR1 ENHRY, CDR2 SYGVKD. The CDR3 DNA is TGTGCCATCAGTGATTTTGGGACAGTTTACACTGAAGCTTTCTTT. Translated, it gives CAISDFGTVYTEAFF.

The chain has TRBV5-1 and TRBJ2-3; no definite D call. This CDR3 is 13 amino acids long. With 0 bases removed from V and 7 bases from J, the gap between germline ends came to 9 bases. CDR1 and CDR2 (germline): SGHRS, YFSETQ. The CDR3 sequence: CASSLGDTYTQYF. The CDR3 DNA sequence: TGCGCCAGCAGCTTGGGGGATACTTATACGCAGTATTTT.

A single count supports this clone. The chain uses TRBV9 and TRBJ2-7; 13 nucleotides agree with TRBD2. The CDR3 length is 17 residues. Germline V gives CDR1 SGDLS, CDR2 YYNGEE. V dropped 4 bases and J dropped 0; count of bases not matched to a gene: 7. CDR3 protein: CASSPQTSGGYSYEQYF. The CDR3 nucleotides are TGTGCCAGCAGCCCCCAGACTAGCGGGGGGTACTCCTACGAGCAGTACTTC.

V is TRBV11-3 and J is TRBJ2-7; 8 nucleotides align to TRBD1. J was trimmed by 2 bases and V by 5 bases; bases with no gene match: 5. CDR1 is SGHNT and CDR2 is YENEEA in the germline V gene. This CDR3 has 14 residues. The CDR3 region has the DNA TGTGCCAGCAGCGAAGGACAGGGTCCCTACGAGCAGTACTTC. It translates to CASSEGQGPYEQYF. Full variable domain (outside the CDR3, taken from reference TRBV11-3 and TRBJ2-7): EAGVVQSPRYKIIEKKQPVAFWCNPISGHNTLYWYLQNLGQGPELLIRYENEEAVDDSQLPKDRFSAERLKGVDSTLKIQPAELGDSAVYLCASSEGQGPYEQYFGPGTRLTVT.